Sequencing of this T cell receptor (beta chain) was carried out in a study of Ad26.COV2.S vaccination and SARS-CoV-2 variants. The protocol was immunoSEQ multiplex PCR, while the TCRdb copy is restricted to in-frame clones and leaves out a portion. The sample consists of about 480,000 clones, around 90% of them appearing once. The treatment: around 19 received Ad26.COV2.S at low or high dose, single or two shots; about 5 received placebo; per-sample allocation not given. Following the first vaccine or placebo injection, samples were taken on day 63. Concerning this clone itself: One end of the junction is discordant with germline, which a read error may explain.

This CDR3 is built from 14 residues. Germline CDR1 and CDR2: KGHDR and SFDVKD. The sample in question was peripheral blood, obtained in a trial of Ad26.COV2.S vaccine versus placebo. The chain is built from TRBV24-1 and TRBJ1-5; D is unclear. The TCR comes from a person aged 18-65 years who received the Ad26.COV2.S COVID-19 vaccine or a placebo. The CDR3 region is CAASDLSGDQPQHF. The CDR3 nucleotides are TGTGCCGCCAGTGATTTATCCGGTGATCAGCCCCAGCATTTT.